One and the same sample provided the 19 T cell receptor beta chains below, sequenced in a study of early T cells in non-severe SARS-CoV-2 infection. Each CDR3 protein is one row after TCRdb ran MiXCR on the 5' RACE reads. The sample lists roughly 58,000 distinct CDR3 sequences; approximately 12% were seen once. Sequencing used whole blood. All receptors come from an adult who was a healthcare worker with PCR-confirmed SARS-CoV-2 infection or an uninfected control (not recorded which).

The gene calls are TRBV30 and TRBJ1-1; TRBD1 agrees at 8 bases. The CDR3 contains 13 residues. Per germline, CDR1 GTSNPN and CDR2 SVGIG (reference sequence). V lost 4 bases, J lost 1 base, and 2 bases stayed unmatched. CDR3 coding DNA: TGTGCCTGGACCGGACAGGGGAACACTGAAGCTTTCTTT. It translates to CAWTGQGNTEAFF. Based on the CDR3 plus reference TRBV30 and TRBJ1-1, the full variable domain is SQTIHQWPATLVQPVGSPLSLECTVEGTSNPNLYWYRQAAGRGLQLLFYSVGIGQISSEVPQNLSASRPQDRQFILSSKKLLLSDSGFYLCAWTGQGNTEAFFGQGTRLTVV.

This clonotype was seen many times. The chain has TRBV4-3 and TRBJ1-1; TRBD1 is a possible D gene (6 bases). This CDR3 is built from 14 residues. Germline lookup yields CDR1 LGHNA and CDR2 YSLEER. V was clipped by 4 bases and J by 0 bases, with 9 bases between them. The CDR3, as DNA: TGCGCCAGCAGCCGGACAGACATGAACACTGAAGCTTTCTTT. The encoded protein is CASSRTDMNTEAFF.

The sample holds many counts of this clonotype. This chain links TRBV20-1 with TRBJ2-7, with TRBD1 matching over 9 bases. CDR3 size: 15 residues. Germline CDR1 and CDR2: DFQATT and SNEGSKA (reference sequence). Trimming removed 1 base from V and 6 bases from J; junction bases left unmatched: 10. This CDR3 is CSARAQTGGVSEQYF. The CDR3, as DNA: TGCAGTGCTAGAGCCCAGACAGGGGGAGTGTCCGAGCAGTACTTC.

Turning to this clonotype: The junction differs from germline at one of its ends, possibly a read error. The J gene is TRBJ2-1, the V gene TRBV7-7; unclear D gene. CDR1 SSHAT and CDR2 FNYEAQ come from the germline V gene (reference sequence). The CDR3 is 13 residues long. Here the CDR3 DNA reads TGTGCTAGCAGCTTAGCCTCCTCTGATGAGCAGTTCTTC. Its protein is CASSLASSDEQFF.

The rearrangement uses TRBV12-3 or TRBV12-4 and TRBJ1-2; D unresolved. V was clipped by 4 bases and J by 1 base, with 7 bases between them. CDR3 size: 13 residues. The chain's CDR3 is CASSYRDNYGYTF. CDR3 bases: TGTGCCAGCAGTTACCGGGATAACTATGGCTACACCTTC.

This clonotype has a count of ten or more. The V call is TRBV29-1, the J call TRBJ2-3; 9 positions agree with TRBD2. The V and J ends lost 7 bases and 3 bases, in that order; junction bases with no gene match: 8. CDR3 length: 14 amino acids. The germline V gene encodes CDR1 SQVTM and CDR2 ANQGSEA. The CDR3 protein is CSAAGGGATDTQYF. The CDR3 DNA reads as TGCAGCGCTGCCGGCGGGGGGGCGACAGATACGCAGTATTTT.

This rearrangement joins TRBV14 to TRBJ2-7; a weak D match, TRBD1 (6 bases). V was clipped by 5 bases and J by 6 bases, with 8 bases between them. Germline V gives CDR1 SGHDN, CDR2 FVKESK. The CDR3 is 11 residues long. The CDR3 loop reads CASSFRGEQYF. CDR3 nucleotide sequence: TGTGCCAGCAGCTTCAGGGGCGAGCAGTACTTC.

This clonotype was recorded many times. This chain links TRBV11-2 with TRBJ1-2; perhaps TRBD1 as D (6 bases). Germline CDR1 reads SGHAT; CDR2 reads FQNNGV. The CDR3 sequence is 16 residues long. Trimming cost V 5 bases and J 2 bases, with 18 bases left between them. The CDR3 nucleotides read TGTGCCAGCAGCAAGATGGACAGCCTGGGAAACTATGGCTACACCTTC. Translation gives CASSKMDSLGNYGYTF.

V usage is TRBV2 and J usage is TRBJ2-5; no clear D gene. The CDR3 runs to 13 residues. The germline V gene has CDR1 SNHLY and CDR2 FYNNEI. Between the trimmed V and J ends, which lost 4 bases and 7 bases, there was a span of 13 bases. The CDR3 DNA reads TGTGCCAGCAGTGTACTGTTTGGCGGGACCCAGTACTTC. Its protein product is CASSVLFGGTQYF.

The genes are TRBV12-3 or TRBV12-4 and TRBJ1-1, with D perhaps matching TRBD1 (6 bases). The V end lost 6 bases, the J end lost 8 bases, and 13 bases lay between the germline ends. This CDR3 has 12 residues. The CDR3: CASRLRQEEAFF. CDR3 sequence (DNA): TGTGCCAGCAGACTACGACAGGAAGAAGCTTTCTTT.

In regard to this clonotype: Being one base from a much bigger clone, this may be a read error. The chain recombines TRBV19 with TRBJ1-2; maybe TRBD1 (5 bases). The CDR3 runs to 13 residues. The germline gives CDR1 LNHDA, CDR2 SQIVND (reference sequence). The CDR3 DNA sequence: TGTGCCAGTAGCTCCGAGTCCGGGGCTGGCTACAGCTTC. This gives the protein CASSSESGAGYSF.

The chain links TRBV7-6 to TRBJ1-6, with 8 positions matching TRBD1. The germline CDR1 and CDR2 sequences are SGHVS and FNYEAQ. V shed 5 bases and J 8 bases; nucleotides not matched to a gene: 5. The CDR3 totals 14 residues. This CDR3 is CASSIDRGDSPLHF. As DNA, the CDR3 is TGTGCCAGCAGCATCGACAGGGGCGATTCACCCCTCCACTTT.

The rearrangement uses TRBV7-9 and TRBJ2-7; 11 bases agree with TRBD2. The ends lost 5 bases at V and 5 bases at J; junction bases unmatched: 23. In germline, CDR1 is SEHNR, CDR2 FQNEAQ (reference sequence). The CDR3 is made up of 20 amino acids. Written as DNA, the CDR3 is TGTGCCAGCAGCACGACCCGGCCGCTAGCGGGGGGACATGGGATTGACGAGCAGTACTTC. Its protein is CASSTTRPLAGGHGIDEQYF.

V gene TRBV11-2 combines with J gene TRBJ2-3, with a possible D match to TRBD1 (6 bases). This CDR3 comprises 15 residues. CDR1 and CDR2 from the germline V gene are SGHAT and FQNNGV. With 1 base removed from V and 4 bases from J, the gap between germline ends came to 12 bases. CDR3 bases: TGTGCCAGCAGCTTAGGTACAGGGTTTGCAGATACGCAGTATTTT. Its protein product is CASSLGTGFADTQYF.

This clonotype has a handful of counts. The chain is built from TRBV5-5 and TRBJ2-7, with D perhaps matching TRBD2 (5 bases). CDR1 is SGHKS, CDR2 YYEKEE, per germline (reference sequence). Trimming took off 0 bases at V and 3 bases at J, with 10 bases between the two ends. The CDR3 consists of 14 residues. CDR3 DNA: TGTGCCAGCAGCTTGGTTCCGGGGAACTACGAGCAGTACTTC. Translating gives CASSLVPGNYEQYF.

This clonotype was seen repeatedly, ten times or more. The chain joins TRBV19 to TRBJ1-1; perhaps TRBD1 as D (5 bases). Germline V gene sequence: CDR1 LNHDA, CDR2 SQIVND (reference sequence). Trimming shortened V by 8 bases and J by 1 base, and 8 bases separated the two germline ends. This CDR3 has 12 residues. In nucleotides, the CDR3 is TGTGCCAGTCGTAGGGGGAACACTGAAGCTTTCTTT. Residues: CASRRGNTEAFF. Full variable domain (remainder filled in from reference TRBV19 and TRBJ1-1): DGGITQSPKYLFRKEGQNVTLSCEQNLNHDAMYWYRQDPGQGLRLIYYSQIVNDFQKGDIAEGYSVSREKKESFPLTVTSAQKNPTAFYLCASRRGNTEAFFGQGTRLTVV.

This clonotype was detected ten times or more. The V call is TRBV18, the J call TRBJ2-5, with 10 bases fitting TRBD2. The germline V gene has CDR1 KGHSH and CDR2 LQKENI. V trimming: 3 bases; J trimming: 2 bases; junction bases outside the gene matches: 6. This CDR3 contains 16 residues. CDR3 in amino acids: CASSPLAGGSQETQYF. CDR3 sequence (DNA): TGTGCCAGCTCACCTTTAGCGGGGGGCTCACAAGAGACCCAGTACTTC.

This clonotype came up many times. The rearrangement joins TRBV6-1 to TRBJ2-7; D might be TRBD1 (6 bases). The CDR3 loop spans 16 amino acids. Germline-derived CDR1 and CDR2 are MNHNS and SASEGT. V gave up 0 bases and J gave up 2 bases, with 14 bases separating them. As DNA, the CDR3 is TGTGCCAGCAGTGAAGCGTTAACAGGGAGCACCTACGAGCAGTACTTC. Its translation is CASSEALTGSTYEQYF.

V is TRBV20-1 and J is TRBJ2-7; 8 positions match TRBD2. The CDR3 has 16 residues. CDR1 and CDR2 (germline): DFQATT, SNEGSKA (reference sequence). The ends lost 2 bases at V and 3 bases at J; junction bases unmatched: 12. The CDR3 protein is CSARLAGRVVHYEQYF. In nucleotides, the CDR3 is TGCAGTGCTAGATTAGCGGGGAGGGTCGTTCACTACGAGCAGTACTTC.